The clone carrying this T cell receptor beta chain was observed at least ten times. The target antigen is unknown. From the reads, TCRdb called clonotypes with MiXCR, one entry per CDR3 protein. The sample has some 180,000 distinct CDR3 sequences; less than 9.5% are singletons. CDR3 size: 16 residues. Germline V gene sequence: CDR1 SQVTM, CDR2 ANQGSEA. V shed 2 bases, J shed 7 bases, and the junction held 12 bases outside the gene matches. The sample comes from a study of T cell repertoires in cytomegalovirus infection. Study information: Based on public TCR beta signatures, there were indications of CMV infection and of a matching HLA type.

Overall study findings and caveats: Totalled public TCR beta family frequency picked out people who carried CMV plus the relevant HLA. What dominated the ex vivo response were HLA-C-restricted CMV-specific TCR beta clonotypes.

The specimen sequenced was PBMCs. This chain connects TRBV29-1 to TRBJ2-7; 12 bases line up with TRBD2. This receptor was taken from a human donor in good health (CMV status not recorded). Some clones in this sample may be carry-over from other donors' samples. The CDR3 DNA reads TGCAGCGTTGAACCGACTAGCGGGGGCGCTCCGGGGGAGCAGTACTTC. Amino acid sequence: CSVEPTSGGAPGEQYF.